The 9 T cell receptor beta chains in this list originate from one sample, sequenced in a study of regulatory T cells in long-lasting Graves disease. Through Arm-PCR of CDR3 regions and iRepertoire HTBI primers, TCR beta libraries were built. TCRdb itself ran the multiplex PCR reads through MiXCR, one entry per CDR3 protein. The repertoire holds 200,000 to 250,000 distinct CDR3 sequences, with 20% to 25% as singletons. Time point reported: newly diagnosed GD, antithyroid drugs for less than 3 months. PBMCs provided the RNA from which the TCR library was made. Sequences were derived from peripheral blood mononuclear cells (PBMCs), sampled at new diagnosis, from a patient treated with antithyroid drugs. These receptors originate from a female donor with Graves disease.

The sample holds many counts of this clonotype. The chain combines TRBV5-6 with TRBJ2-3, with TRBD2 as a possible D gene (5 bases). Germline CDR1 is SGHDT and CDR2 is YYEEEE. The CDR3 covers 16 residues. The ends were cut back, 4 bases at V and 2 bases at J, with 17 bases in the middle. CDR3 in amino acids: CASSDLRRQNTDTQYF. As DNA, the CDR3 is TGTGCCAGCAGCGACCTGAGGAGGCAAAACACAGATACGCAGTATTTT. The full variable domain, in which reference TRBV5-6 and TRBJ2-3 provide the parts outside the CDR3, is DAGVTQSPTHLIKTRGQQVTLRCSPKSGHDTVSWYQQALGQGPQFIFQYYEEEERQRGNFPDRFSGHQFPNYSSELNVNALLLGDSALYLCASSDLRRQNTDTQYFGPGTRLTVL.

The chain uses TRBV15 and TRBJ1-2; 7 positions match TRBD1. V dropped 0 bases and J dropped 4; count of bases not matched to a gene: 2. This CDR3 is built from 14 residues. Germline V gene sequence: CDR1 LNHNV, CDR2 YYDKDF (reference sequence). CDR3 residues: CATSRDRQGYGYTF. The CDR3 bases are TGTGCCACCAGCAGAGATCGACAGGGCTATGGCTACACCTTC.

This clonotype has at least ten counts. The CDR3 DNA reads as TGCAGTGCTAGAGATCAGGGTATCCAAGAGACCCAGTACTTC. Translating it yields CSARDQGIQETQYF. V usage is TRBV20-1 and J usage is TRBJ2-5; D perhaps matches TRBD1 (5 bases). Per the germline V gene, CDR1 is DFQATT and CDR2 is SNEGSKA (reference sequence). The CDR3 extends over 14 amino acids. Trimming took off 0 bases at V and 1 base at J, with 9 bases between the two ends.

This clonotype was picked up many times. This sequence joins TRBV7-2 and TRBJ2-2; 10 bases fit TRBD2. Germline CDR1 is SGHTA and CDR2 is FQGNSA. The CDR3 runs 19 residues. V dropped 2 bases and J dropped 6; count of bases not matched to a gene: 15. The CDR3 region has the DNA TGTGCCAGCAGCTTACCGAGGGGGAAGCGGGGGGGCCCCGCCGGGGAGCTGTTTTTT. This codes for CASSLPRGKRGGPAGELFF. Complete variable domain (other parts from reference TRBV7-2 and TRBJ2-2): GAGVSQSPSNKVTEKGKDVELRCDPISGHTALYWYRQSLGQGLEFLIYFQGNSAPDKSGLPSDRFSAERTGGSVSTLTIQRTQQEDSAVYLCASSLPRGKRGGPAGELFFGEGSRLTVL.

The rearrangement joins TRBV19 to TRBJ1-3, with a possible D match to TRBD1 (5 bases). From germline, CDR1 is LNHDA and CDR2 SQIVND (reference sequence). The V gene lost 7 bases and the J gene lost 0 bases, with 10 bases spanning the gap. The CDR3 runs 14 residues. In DNA form, the CDR3 reads TGTGCCAGTAAAGCAGGGCGCTCTGGAAACACCATATATTTT. This encodes CASKAGRSGNTIYF.

On this clonotype itself: This may be a read error, as it is one base from a much larger clone. The chain uses TRBV7-9 and TRBJ1-1; D is unresolved. The CDR3 has 15 residues. Trimming left V 4 bases short and J 5 bases short, with 17 bases between. Germline CDR1 and CDR2: SEHNR and FQNEAQ (reference sequence). As DNA, the CDR3 is TGTGCCAGCAGCTCAACAGTGTTGGGTACGACTGAAGCTTTCTTT. Amino acid sequence: CASSSTVLGTTEAFF.

V usage is TRBV4-3 and J usage is TRBJ2-7, with 11 bases lining up with TRBD1. The CDR3 runs to 17 residues. The V segment lost 5 bases and the J segment 0 bases; nucleotides outside the gene matches: 9. Germline V lookup: CDR1 LGHNA, CDR2 YSLEER. The CDR3 here is CASSDGTGQGDSYEQYF. CDR3 DNA: TGCGCCAGCAGCGATGGGACGGGACAGGGGGACTCCTACGAGCAGTACTTC.

This clonotype was observed at least ten times. The chain couples TRBV6-1 to TRBJ2-1; 8 nucleotides line up with TRBD2. With 5 bases clipped from V and 7 bases from J, the junction kept 10 bases outside the gene matches. Germline-derived CDR1 and CDR2 are MNHNS and SASEGT. The CDR3 sequence is 15 residues long. CDR3 nucleotides: TGTGCCAGCAGTCTCCGGGGGGGCCGATTTAATGAGCAGTTCTTC. Its translation is CASSLRGGRFNEQFF.

This clonotype was recorded a few times. This rearrangement joins TRBV6-1 to TRBJ2-1, with 11 bases lining up with TRBD2. The V and J ends lost 5 bases and 3 bases, in that order; junction bases with no gene match: 3. CDR3 size: 15 residues. The germline V gene encodes CDR1 MNHNS and CDR2 SASEGT. The CDR3 region has the DNA TGTGCCAGCAGTAAACTAGCGGGGGACTACAATGAGCAGTTCTTC. It specifies CASSKLAGDYNEQFF.